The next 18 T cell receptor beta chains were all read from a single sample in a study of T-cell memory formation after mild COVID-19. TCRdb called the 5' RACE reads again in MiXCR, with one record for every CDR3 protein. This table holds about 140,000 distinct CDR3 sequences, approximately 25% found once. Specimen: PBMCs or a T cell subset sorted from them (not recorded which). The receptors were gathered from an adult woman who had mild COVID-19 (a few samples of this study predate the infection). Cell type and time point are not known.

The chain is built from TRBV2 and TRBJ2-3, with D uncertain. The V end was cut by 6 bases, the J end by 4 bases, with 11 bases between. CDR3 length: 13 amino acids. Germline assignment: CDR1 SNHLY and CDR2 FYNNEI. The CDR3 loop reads CASRARWADTQYF. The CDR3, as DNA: TGTGCCAGCAGAGCAAGGTGGGCAGATACGCAGTATTTT.

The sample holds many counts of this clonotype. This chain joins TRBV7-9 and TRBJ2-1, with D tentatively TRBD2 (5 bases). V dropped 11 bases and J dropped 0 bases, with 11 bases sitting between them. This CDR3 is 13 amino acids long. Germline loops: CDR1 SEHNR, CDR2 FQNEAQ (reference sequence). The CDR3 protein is CASEESSYNEQFF. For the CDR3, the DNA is TGTGCCTCGGAGGAAAGCTCCTACAATGAGCAGTTCTTC.

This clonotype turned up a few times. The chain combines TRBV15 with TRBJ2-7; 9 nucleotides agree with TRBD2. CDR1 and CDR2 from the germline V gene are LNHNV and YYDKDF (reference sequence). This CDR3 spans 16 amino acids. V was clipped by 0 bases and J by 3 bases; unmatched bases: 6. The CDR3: CATSRDVAGVGYEQYF. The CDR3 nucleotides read TGTGCCACCAGCAGAGATGTAGCGGGAGTTGGCTACGAGCAGTACTTC.

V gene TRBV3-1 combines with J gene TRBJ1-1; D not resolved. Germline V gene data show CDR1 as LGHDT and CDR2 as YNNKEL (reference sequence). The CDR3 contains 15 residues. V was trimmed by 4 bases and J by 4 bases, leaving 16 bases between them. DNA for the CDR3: TGTGCCAGCAGCCCGACGGACCCGACGGTCACTGAAGCTTTCTTT. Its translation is CASSPTDPTVTEAFF.

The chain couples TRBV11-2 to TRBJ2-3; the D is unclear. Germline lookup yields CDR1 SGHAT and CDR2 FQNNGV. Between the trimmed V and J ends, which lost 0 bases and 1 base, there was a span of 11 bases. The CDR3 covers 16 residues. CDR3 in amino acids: CASSLDPGYRTDTQYF. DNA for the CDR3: TGTGCCAGCAGCTTAGATCCGGGCTACCGCACAGATACGCAGTATTTT.

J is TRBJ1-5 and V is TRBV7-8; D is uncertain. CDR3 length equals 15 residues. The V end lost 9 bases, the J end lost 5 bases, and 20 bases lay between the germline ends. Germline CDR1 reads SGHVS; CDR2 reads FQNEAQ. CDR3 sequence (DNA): TGTGCCAGATATGGCCGTAACGAAAACCATCAGCCCCAGCATTTT. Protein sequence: CARYGRNENHQPQHF.

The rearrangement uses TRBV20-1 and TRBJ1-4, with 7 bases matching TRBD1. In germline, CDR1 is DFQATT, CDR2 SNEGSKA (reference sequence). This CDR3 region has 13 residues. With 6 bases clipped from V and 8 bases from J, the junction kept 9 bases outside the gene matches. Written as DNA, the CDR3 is TGCAGTGCGGGTCAGGGGGAATGGGAAAAACTGTTTTTT. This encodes CSAGQGEWEKLFF.

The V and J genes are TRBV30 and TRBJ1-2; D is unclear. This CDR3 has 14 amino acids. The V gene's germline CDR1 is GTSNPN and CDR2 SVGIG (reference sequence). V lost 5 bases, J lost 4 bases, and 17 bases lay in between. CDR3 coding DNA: TGTGCCTGGGACATAGCGGGCCCCGGCTATGGCTACACCTTC. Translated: CAWDIAGPGYGYTF. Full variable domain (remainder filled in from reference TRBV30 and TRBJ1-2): SQTIHQWPATLVQPVGSPLSLECTVEGTSNPNLYWYRQAAGRGLQLLFYSVGIGQISSEVPQNLSASRPQDRQFILSSKKLLLSDSGFYLCAWDIAGPGYGYTFGSGTRLTVV.

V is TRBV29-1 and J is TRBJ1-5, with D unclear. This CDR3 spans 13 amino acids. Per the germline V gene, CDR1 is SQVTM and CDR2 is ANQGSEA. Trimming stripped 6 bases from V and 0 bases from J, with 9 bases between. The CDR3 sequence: CSVGESSNQPQHF. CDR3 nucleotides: TGCAGCGTCGGGGAAAGTAGCAATCAGCCCCAGCATTTT.

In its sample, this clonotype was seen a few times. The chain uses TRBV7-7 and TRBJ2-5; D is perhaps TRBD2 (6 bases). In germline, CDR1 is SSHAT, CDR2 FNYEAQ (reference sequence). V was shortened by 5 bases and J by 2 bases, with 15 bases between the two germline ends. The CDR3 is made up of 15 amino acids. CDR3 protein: CASSPPGGAQETQYF. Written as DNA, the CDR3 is TGTGCCAGCAGCCCACCCGGGGGAGCTCAAGAGACCCAGTACTTC.

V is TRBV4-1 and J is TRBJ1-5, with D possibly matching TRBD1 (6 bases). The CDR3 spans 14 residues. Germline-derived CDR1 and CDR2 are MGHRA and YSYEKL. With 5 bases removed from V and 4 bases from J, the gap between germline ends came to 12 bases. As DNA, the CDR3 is TGCGCCAGCAGCGGGGGCCAGGGGAATCAGCCCCAGCATTTT. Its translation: CASSGGQGNQPQHF.

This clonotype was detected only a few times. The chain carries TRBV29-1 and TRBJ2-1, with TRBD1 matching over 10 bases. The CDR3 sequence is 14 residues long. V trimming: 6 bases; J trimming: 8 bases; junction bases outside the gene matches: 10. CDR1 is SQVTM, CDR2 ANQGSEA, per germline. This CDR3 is CSVAGTGAVDEQFF. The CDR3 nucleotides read TGCAGCGTAGCCGGGACAGGGGCTGTGGATGAGCAGTTCTTC.

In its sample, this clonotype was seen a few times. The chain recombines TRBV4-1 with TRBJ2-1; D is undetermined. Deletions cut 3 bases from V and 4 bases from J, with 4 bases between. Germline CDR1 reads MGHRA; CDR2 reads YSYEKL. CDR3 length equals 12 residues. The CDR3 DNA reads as TGCGCCAGCAGCCACTCATACAATGAGCAGTTCTTC. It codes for CASSHSYNEQFF.

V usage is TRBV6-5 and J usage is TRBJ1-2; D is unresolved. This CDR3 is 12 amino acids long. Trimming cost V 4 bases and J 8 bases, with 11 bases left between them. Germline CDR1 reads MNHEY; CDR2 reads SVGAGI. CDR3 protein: CASSFKGWGYTF. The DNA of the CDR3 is TGTGCCAGCAGTTTTAAGGGTTGGGGCTACACCTTC.

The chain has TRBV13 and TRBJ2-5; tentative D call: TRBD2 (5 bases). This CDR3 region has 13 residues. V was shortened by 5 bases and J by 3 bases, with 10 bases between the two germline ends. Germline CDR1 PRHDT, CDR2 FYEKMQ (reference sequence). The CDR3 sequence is CASSHERKETQYF. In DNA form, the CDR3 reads TGTGCCAGCAGCCACGAGCGGAAAGAGACCCAGTACTTC.

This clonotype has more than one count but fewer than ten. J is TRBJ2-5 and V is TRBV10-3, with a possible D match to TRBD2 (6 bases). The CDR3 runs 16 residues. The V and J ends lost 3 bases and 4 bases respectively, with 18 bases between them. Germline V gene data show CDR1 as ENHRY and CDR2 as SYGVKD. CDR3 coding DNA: TGTGCCATCAGTGACGGGGCAGTGATCGGGGGAGAGACCCAGTACTTC. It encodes CAISDGAVIGGETQYF.

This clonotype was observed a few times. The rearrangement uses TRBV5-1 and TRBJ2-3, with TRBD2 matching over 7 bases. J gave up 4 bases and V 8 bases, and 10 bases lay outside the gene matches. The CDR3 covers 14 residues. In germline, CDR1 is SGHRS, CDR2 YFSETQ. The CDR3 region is CASSAGSGADTQYF. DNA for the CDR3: TGCGCCAGTTCAGCGGGGTCCGGAGCAGATACGCAGTATTTT. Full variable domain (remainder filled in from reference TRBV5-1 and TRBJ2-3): KAGVTQTPRYLIKTRGQQVTLSCSPISGHRSVSWYQQTPGQGLQFLFEYFSETQRNKGNFPGRFSGRQFSNSRSEMNVSTLELGDSALYLCASSAGSGADTQYFGPGTRLTVL.

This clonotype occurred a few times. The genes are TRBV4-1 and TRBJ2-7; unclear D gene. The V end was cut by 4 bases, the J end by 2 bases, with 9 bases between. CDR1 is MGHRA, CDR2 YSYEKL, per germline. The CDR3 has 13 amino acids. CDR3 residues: CASSPSTAYEQYF. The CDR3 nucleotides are TGCGCCAGCAGCCCATCAACGGCCTACGAGCAGTACTTC.